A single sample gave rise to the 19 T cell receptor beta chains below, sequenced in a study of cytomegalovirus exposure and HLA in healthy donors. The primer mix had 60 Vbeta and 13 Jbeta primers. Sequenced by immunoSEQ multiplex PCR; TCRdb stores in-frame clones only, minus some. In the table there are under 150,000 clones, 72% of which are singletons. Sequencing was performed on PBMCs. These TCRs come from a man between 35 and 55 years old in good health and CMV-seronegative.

CDR3 DNA sequence: TGTGCCAGCACACTAGCGGGAGCTTACAATGAGCAGTTCTTC. This encodes CASTLAGAYNEQFF. The chain joins TRBV19 to TRBJ2-1; TRBD2 matches at 11 bases. The CDR3 runs 14 residues. The V gene end was trimmed by 9 bases and the J gene end by 4 bases; junction bases not matched to a gene: 5. The germline V gene encodes CDR1 LNHDA and CDR2 SQIVND (reference sequence).

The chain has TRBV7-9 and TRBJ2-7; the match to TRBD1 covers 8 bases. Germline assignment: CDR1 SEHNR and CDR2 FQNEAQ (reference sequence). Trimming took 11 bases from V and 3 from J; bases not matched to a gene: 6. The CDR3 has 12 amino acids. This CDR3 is CAGSDRDYEQYF. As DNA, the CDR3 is TGTGCCGGGTCGGACAGGGACTACGAGCAGTACTTC.

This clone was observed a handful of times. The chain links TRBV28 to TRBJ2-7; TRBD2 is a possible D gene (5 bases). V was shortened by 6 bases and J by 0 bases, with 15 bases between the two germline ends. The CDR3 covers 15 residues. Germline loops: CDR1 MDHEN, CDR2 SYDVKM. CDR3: CASSQPGLTSYEQYF. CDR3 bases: TGTGCCAGCAGCCAGCCCGGACTTACCTCCTACGAGCAGTACTTC.

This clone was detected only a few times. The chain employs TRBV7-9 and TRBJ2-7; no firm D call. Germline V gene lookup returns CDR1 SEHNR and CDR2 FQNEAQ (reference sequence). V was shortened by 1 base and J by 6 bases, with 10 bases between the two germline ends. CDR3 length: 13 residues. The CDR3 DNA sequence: TGTGCCAGCAGCTTAGATGCAGGCCTCGAGCAGTACTTC. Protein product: CASSLDAGLEQYF.

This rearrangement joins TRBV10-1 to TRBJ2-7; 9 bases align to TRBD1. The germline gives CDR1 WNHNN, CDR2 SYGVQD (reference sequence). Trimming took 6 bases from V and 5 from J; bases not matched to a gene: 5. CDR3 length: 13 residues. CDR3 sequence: CASSPGTGNEQYF. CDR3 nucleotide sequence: TGCGCCAGCAGCCCCGGGACAGGGAACGAGCAGTACTTC.

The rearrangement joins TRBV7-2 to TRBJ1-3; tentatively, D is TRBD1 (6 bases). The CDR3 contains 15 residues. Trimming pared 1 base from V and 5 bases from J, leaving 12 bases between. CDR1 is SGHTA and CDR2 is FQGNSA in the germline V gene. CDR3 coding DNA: TGTGCCAGCAGCTTAGTAGGGGGTGTGAGAAACACCATATATTTT. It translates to CASSLVGGVRNTIYF. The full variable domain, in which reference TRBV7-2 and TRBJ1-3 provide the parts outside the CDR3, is GAGVSQSPSNKVTEKGKDVELRCDPISGHTALYWYRQSLGQGLEFLIYFQGNSAPDKSGLPSDRFSAERTGGSVSTLTIQRTQQEDSAVYLCASSLVGGVRNTIYFGEGSWLTVV.

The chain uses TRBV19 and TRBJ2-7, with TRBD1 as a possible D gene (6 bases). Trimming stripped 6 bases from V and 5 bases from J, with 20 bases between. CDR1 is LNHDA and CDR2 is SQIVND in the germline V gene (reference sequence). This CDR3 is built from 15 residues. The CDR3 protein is CASRTTGSRGDEQYF. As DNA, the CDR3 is TGTGCCAGTAGGACCACAGGGAGCAGGGGCGACGAGCAGTACTTC.

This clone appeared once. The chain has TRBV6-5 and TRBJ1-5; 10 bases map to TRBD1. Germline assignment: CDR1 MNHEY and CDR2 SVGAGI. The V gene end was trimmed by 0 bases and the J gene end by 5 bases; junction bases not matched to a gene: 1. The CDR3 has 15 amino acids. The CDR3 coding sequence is TGTGCCAGCAGTTACTCTGGACAGGGGGATCAGCCCCAGCATTTT. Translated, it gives CASSYSGQGDQPQHF.

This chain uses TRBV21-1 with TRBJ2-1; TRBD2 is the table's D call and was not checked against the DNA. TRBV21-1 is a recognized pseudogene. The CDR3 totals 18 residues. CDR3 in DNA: TGTGCCAGCAGCAAATCTTCGCTCTATCGGCGGGGGGACAATGAGCAGTTCTTC. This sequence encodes CASSKSSLYRRGDNEQFF.

The CDR3 sequence is CASSLGRTGAETQYF. The DNA of the CDR3 is TGTGCCAGCAGCTTGGGAAGGACAGGGGCCGAGACCCAGTACTTC. This chain uses TRBV7-9 with TRBJ2-5, with 9 positions matching TRBD1. The CDR3 contains 15 residues. In germline, CDR1 is SEHNR, CDR2 FQNEAQ (reference sequence). With 3 bases clipped from V and 5 bases from J, the junction kept 7 bases outside the gene matches.

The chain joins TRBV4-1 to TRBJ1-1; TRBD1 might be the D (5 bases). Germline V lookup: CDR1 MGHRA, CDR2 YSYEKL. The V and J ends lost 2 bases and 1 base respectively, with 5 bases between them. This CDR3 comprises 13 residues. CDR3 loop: CASSQTGNTEAFF. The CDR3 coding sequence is TGCGCCAGCAGCCAAACAGGGAACACTGAAGCTTTCTTT.

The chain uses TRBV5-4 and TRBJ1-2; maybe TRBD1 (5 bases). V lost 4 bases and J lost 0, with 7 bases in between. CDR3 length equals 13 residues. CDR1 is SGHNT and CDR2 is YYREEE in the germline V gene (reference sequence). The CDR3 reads CASSAGSNYGYTF. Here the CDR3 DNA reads TGTGCCAGCAGCGCAGGGTCTAACTATGGCTACACCTTC.

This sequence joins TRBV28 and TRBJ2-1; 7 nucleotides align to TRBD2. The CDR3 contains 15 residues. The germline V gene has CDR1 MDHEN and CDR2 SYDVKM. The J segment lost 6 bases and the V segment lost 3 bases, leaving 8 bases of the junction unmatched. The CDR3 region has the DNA TGTGCCAGCAGTTTTGCGGGAGCCGCGAGCAATGAGCAGTTCTTC. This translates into CASSFAGAASNEQFF. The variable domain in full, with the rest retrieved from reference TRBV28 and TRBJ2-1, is DVKVTQSSRYLVKRTGEKVFLECVQDMDHENMFWYRQDPGLGLRLIYFSYDVKMKEKGDIPEGYSVSREKKERFSLILESASTNQTSMYLCASSFAGAASNEQFFGPGTRLTVL.

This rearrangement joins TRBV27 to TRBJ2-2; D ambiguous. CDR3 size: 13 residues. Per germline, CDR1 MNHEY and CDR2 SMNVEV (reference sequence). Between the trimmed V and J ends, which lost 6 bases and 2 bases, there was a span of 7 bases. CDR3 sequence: CASSPHNTGELFF. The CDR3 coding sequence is TGTGCCAGCAGCCCCCATAACACCGGGGAGCTGTTTTTT.

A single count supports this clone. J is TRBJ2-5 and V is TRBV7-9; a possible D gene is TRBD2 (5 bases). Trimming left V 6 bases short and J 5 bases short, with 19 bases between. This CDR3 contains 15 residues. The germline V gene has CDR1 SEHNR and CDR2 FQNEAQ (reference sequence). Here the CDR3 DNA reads TGTGCCAGCAGTTCGGGGTTCCCCAGCCCCGAGACCCAGTACTTC. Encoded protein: CASSSGFPSPETQYF.

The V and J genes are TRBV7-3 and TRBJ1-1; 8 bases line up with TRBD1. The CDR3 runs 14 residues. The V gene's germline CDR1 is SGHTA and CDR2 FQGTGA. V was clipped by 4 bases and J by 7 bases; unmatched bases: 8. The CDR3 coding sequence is TGTGCCAGCAGCTCCCAGACAGGGGCCGATGAAGCTTTCTTT. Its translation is CASSSQTGADEAFF.

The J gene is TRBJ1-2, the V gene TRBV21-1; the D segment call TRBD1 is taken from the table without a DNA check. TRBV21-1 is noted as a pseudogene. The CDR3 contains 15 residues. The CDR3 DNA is TGTGCCAGCAACAACAGGGTCCTCGCGAATTATGGCTACACCTTC. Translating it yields CASNNRVLANYGYTF.

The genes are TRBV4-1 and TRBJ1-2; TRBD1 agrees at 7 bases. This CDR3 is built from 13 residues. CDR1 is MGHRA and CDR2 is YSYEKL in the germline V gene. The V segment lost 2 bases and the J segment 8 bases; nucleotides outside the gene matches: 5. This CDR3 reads CASSQRQGGGYTF. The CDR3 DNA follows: TGCGCCAGCAGCCAACGACAGGGAGGAGGCTACACCTTC.

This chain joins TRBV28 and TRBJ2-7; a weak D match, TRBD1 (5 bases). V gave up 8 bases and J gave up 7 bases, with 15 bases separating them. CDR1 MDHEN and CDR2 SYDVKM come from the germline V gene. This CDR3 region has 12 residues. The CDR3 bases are TGTGCCAGCCGCAGACAGAACATGGAGCAGTACTTC. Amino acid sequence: CASRRQNMEQYF.